This TCR beta chain was captured in a study of glioma-infiltrating T cells. TCR alpha and beta CDR3 regions were amplified from RNA using iRepertoire nested multiplex PCR. TCRdb analysed the multiplex PCR reads with MiXCR anew, one entry per CDR3 protein. This sample has approximately 120,000 distinct CDR3 sequences, with 25% to 30% found just once. This CDR3 comprises 13 residues. The germline CDR1 and CDR2 sequences are DFQATT and SNEGSKA (reference sequence). V was pared by 1 base and J by 12 bases, with 13 bases between. This receptor was obtained from a human donor with low-grade glioma or glioblastoma, undergoing nonglioma brain surgery, or in good health (not recorded which). The sample consisted of glioma tissue, nonneoplastic brain tissue, or PBMCs (not recorded which). This rearrangement joins TRBV20-1 to TRBJ1-6; D may be TRBD1 (5 bases). The CDR3, as DNA: TGCAGTGCTAGAGGGGGCGTTGGCTTACCCCTCCACTTT. This gives the protein CSARGGVGLPLHF.